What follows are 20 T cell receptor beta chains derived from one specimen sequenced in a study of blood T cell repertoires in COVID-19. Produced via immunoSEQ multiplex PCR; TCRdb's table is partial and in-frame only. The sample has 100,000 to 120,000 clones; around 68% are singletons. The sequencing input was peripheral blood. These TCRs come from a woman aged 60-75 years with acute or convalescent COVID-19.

In DNA, the CDR3 is TGCGCCAGCAGCCTCGGACAGGTACCGTGGGGAGATACGCAGTATTTT. Translation: CASSLGQVPWGDTQYF. The chain uses TRBV5-1 and TRBJ2-3, with 7 bases fitting TRBD1. Trimming removed 4 bases from V and 5 bases from J; junction bases left unmatched: 13. From germline, CDR1 is SGHRS and CDR2 YFSETQ. The CDR3 loop spans 16 amino acids.

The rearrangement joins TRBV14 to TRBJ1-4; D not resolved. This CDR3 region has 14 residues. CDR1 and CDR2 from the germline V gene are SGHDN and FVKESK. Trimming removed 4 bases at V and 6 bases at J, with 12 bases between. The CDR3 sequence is CASSLNWRDEKLFF. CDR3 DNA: TGTGCCAGCAGCCTAAACTGGCGGGATGAAAAACTGTTTTTT.

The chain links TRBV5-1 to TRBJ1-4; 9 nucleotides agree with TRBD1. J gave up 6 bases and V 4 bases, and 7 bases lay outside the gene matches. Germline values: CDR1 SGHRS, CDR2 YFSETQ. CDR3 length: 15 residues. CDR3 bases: TGCGCCAGCAGCGCCACAGGGGGCCGTTATGAAAAACTGTTTTTT. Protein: CASSATGGRYEKLFF.

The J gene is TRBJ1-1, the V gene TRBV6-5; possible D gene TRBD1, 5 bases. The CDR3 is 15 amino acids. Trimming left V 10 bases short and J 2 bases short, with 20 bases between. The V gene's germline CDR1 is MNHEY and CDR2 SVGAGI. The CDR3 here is CAIRDLGLPNTEAFF. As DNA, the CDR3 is TGTGCCATCAGGGACCTGGGACTTCCCAACACTGAAGCTTTCTTT.

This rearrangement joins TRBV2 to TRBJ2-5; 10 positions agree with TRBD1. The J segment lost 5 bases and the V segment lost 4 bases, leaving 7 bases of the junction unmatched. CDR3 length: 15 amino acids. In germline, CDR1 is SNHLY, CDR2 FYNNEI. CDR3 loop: CASSGRDRGMETQYF. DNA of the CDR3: TGTGCCAGCAGTGGCCGGGACAGGGGAATGGAGACCCAGTACTTC.

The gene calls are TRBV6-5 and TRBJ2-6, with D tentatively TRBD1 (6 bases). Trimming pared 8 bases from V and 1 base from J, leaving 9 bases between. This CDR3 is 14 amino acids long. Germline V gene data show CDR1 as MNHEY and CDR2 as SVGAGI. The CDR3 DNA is TGTGCCAGCGAAACAGGGTCTGGGGCCAACGTCCTGACTTTC. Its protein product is CASETGSGANVLTF.

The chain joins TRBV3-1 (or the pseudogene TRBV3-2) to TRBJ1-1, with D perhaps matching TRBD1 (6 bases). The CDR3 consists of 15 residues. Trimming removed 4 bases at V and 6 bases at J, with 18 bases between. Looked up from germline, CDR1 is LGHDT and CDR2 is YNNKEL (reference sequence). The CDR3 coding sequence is TGTGCCAGCAGCCCCCGGGGGGCCCACCTCCCTGAAGCTTTCTTT. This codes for CASSPRGAHLPEAFF.

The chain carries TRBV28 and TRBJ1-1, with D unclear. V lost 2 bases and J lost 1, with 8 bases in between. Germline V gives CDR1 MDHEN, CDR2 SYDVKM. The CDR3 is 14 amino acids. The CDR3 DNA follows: TGTGCCAGCAGTTTAGAACTCCAGAACACTGAAGCTTTCTTT. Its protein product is CASSLELQNTEAFF.

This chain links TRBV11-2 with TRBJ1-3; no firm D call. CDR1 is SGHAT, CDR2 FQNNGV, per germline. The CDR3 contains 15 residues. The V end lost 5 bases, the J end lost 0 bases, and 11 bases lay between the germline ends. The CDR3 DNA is TGTGCCAGCAGCCCCGAAGCGTTCTCTGGAAACACCATATATTTT. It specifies CASSPEAFSGNTIYF.

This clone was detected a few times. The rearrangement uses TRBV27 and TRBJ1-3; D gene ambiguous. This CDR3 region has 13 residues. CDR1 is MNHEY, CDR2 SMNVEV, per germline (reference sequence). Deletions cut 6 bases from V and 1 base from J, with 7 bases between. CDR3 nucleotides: TGTGCCAGCAGATCCTCGTCTGGAAACACCATATATTTT. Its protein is CASRSSSGNTIYF.

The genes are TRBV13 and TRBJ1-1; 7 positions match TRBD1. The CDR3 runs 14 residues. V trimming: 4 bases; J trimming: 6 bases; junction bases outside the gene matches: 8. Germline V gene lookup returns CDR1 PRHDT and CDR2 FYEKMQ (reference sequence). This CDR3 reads CASSSIRQGPEAFF. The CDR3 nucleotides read TGTGCCAGCAGCTCAATACGACAGGGACCTGAAGCTTTCTTT.

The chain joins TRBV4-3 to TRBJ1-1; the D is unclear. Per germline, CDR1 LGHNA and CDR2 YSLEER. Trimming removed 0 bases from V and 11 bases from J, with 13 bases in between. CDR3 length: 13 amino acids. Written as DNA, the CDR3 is TGCGCCAGCAGCCAAGAAAGTTGGGCTGGGGCTTTCTTT. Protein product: CASSQESWAGAFF.

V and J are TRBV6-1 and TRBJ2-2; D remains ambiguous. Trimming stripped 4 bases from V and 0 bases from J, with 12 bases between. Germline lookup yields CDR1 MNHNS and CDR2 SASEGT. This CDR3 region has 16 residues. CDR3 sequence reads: CASSGNSYANTGELFF. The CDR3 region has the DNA TGTGCCAGCAGTGGAAACAGCTACGCGAACACCGGGGAGCTGTTTTTT.

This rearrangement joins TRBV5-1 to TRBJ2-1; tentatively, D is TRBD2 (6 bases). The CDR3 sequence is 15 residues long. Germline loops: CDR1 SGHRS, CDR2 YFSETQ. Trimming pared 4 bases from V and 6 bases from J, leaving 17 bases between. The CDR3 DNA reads TGCGCCAGCAGCCCGGGACTCCGCACTTTCAATGAGCAGTTCTTC. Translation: CASSPGLRTFNEQFF. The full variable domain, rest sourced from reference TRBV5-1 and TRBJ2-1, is KAGVTQTPRYLIKTRGQQVTLSCSPISGHRSVSWYQQTPGQGLQFLFEYFSETQRNKGNFPGRFSGRQFSNSRSEMNVSTLELGDSALYLCASSPGLRTFNEQFFGPGTRLTVL.

The CDR3 region is CASSFTGVNEQFF. CDR3 bases: TGTGCCAGCAGTTTCACAGGCGTTAATGAGCAGTTCTTC. The V gene is TRBV12-3 or TRBV12-4, the J gene TRBJ2-1, with D perhaps TRBD1 (5 bases). This CDR3 region has 13 residues. V lost 3 bases to trimming and J lost 7 bases, with 10 bases between them.

The CDR3 region has the DNA TGTGCCAGTAGTTTTGGCGGGGGGAACACCGGGGAGCTGTTTTTT. Protein: CASSFGGGNTGELFF. This chain connects TRBV19 to TRBJ2-2; TRBD2 aligns across 7 bases. This CDR3 region has 15 residues. The germline V gene has CDR1 LNHDA and CDR2 SQIVND (reference sequence). With 5 bases clipped from V and 1 base from J, the junction kept 4 bases outside the gene matches.

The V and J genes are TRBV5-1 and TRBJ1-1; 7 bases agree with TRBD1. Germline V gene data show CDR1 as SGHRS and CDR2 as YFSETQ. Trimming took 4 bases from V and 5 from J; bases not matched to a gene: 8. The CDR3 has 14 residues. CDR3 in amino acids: CASSSTGARTEAFF. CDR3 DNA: TGCGCCAGCAGCAGTACAGGGGCGAGGACTGAAGCTTTCTTT.

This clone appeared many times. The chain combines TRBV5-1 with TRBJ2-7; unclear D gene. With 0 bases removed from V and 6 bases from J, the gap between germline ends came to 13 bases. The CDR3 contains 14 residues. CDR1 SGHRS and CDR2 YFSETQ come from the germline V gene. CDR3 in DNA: TGCGCCAGCAGCTTGGACCCTCAAGCCGCCGAGCAGTACTTC. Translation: CASSLDPQAAEQYF.

In DNA, the CDR3 is TGCAGCGCCTCACAGGGGAACTATGGCTACACCTTC. This gives the protein CSASQGNYGYTF. The chain has TRBV29-1 and TRBJ1-2, with 7 bases fitting TRBD1. The CDR3 has 12 amino acids. V lost 7 bases, J lost 2 bases, and 4 bases stayed unmatched. From germline, CDR1 is SQVTM and CDR2 ANQGSEA.

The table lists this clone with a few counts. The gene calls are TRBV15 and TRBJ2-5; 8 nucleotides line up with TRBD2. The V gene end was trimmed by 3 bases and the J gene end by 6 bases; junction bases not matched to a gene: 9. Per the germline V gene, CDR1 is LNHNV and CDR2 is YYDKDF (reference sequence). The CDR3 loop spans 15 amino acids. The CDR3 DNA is TGTGCCACCAGCAGGGGAACGGGGGGGCTAAAGACCCAGTACTTC. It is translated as CATSRGTGGLKTQYF.